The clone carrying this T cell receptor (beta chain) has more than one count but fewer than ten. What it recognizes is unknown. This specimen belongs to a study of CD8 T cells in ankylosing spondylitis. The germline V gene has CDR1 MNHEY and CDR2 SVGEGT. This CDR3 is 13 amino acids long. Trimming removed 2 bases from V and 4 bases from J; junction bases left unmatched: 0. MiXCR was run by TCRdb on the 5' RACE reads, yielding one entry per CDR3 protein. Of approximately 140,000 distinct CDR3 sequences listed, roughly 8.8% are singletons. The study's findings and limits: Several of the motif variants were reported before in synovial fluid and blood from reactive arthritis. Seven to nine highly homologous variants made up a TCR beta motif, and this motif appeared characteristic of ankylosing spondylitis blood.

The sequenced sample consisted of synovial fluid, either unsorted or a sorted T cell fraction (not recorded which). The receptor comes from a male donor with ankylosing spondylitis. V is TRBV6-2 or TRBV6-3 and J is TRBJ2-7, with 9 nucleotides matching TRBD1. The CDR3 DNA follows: TGTGCCAGCAGTTACGGGACAGGGTACGAGCAGTACTTC. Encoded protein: CASSYGTGYEQYF.